This T cell receptor (beta chain) was sequenced during a study of CD8 T cells in ankylosing spondylitis. Germline V gives CDR1 SNHLY, CDR2 FYNNEI. The CDR3 is 16 residues long. Trimming took 9 bases from V and 4 from J; bases not matched to a gene: 13. From the 5' RACE reads, TCRdb called clonotypes with MiXCR, one entry per CDR3 protein. The sample lists roughly 190,000 distinct CDR3 sequences, around 13% occurring once. This chain links TRBV2 with TRBJ2-3; 10 bases match TRBD2. The sample comprised blood, either unsorted or a sorted T cell fraction (not recorded which). The sequence derives from a male donor with ankylosing spondylitis or in good health (not recorded which). CDR3 bases: TGTGCCAGTACCCTAGGTCTAGCGGGGGCCGCAGATACGCAGTATTTT. Protein: CASTLGLAGAADTQYF.